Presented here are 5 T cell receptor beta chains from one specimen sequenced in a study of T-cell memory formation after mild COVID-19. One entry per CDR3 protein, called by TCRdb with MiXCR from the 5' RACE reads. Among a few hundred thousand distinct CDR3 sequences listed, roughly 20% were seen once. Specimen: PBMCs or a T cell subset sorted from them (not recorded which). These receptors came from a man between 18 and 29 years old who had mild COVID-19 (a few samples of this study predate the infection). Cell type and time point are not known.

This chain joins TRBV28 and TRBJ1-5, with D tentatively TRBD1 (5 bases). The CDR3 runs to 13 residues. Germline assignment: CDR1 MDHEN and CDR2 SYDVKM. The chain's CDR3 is CAAGGSNNQPQHF. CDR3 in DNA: TGTGCTGCGGGGGGATCGAACAATCAGCCCCAGCATTTT.

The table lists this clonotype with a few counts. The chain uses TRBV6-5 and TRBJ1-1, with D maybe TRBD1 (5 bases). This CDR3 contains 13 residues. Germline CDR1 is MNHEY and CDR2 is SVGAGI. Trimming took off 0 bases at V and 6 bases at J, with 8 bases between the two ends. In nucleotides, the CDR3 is TGTGCCAGCAGTTACTCGAGGGGTGCTGAAGCTTTCTTT. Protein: CASSYSRGAEAFF.

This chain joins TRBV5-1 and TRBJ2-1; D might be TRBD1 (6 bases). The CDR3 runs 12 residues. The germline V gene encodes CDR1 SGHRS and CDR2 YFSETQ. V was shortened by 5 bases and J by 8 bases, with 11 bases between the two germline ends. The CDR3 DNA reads TGCGCCAGCAGGATCAAGGGGGATGAGCAGTTCTTC. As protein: CASRIKGDEQFF.

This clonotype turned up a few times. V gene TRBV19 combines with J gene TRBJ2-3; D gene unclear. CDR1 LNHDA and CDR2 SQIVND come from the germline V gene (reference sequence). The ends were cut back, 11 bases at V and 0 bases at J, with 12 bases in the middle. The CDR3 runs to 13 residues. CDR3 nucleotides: TGTGCCTCGAGGACGGTGAGCACAGATACGCAGTATTTT. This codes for CASRTVSTDTQYF.

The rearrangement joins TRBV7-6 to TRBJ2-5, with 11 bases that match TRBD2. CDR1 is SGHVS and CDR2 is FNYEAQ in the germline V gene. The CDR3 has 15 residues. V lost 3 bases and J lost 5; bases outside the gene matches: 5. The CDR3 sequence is CASSFSGGASETQYF. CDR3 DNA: TGTGCCAGCAGCTTTAGCGGGGGGGCTTCGGAGACCCAGTACTTC.